Below, 11 T cell receptor beta chains from the same sample are listed, as sequenced in a study of human T cells and chemical hapten exposure. TCRdb re-called the RACE reads with MiXCR, one entry per CDR3 protein. The profile covers fewer than 55,000 distinct CDR3 sequences, with approximately 9.9% appearing a single time and around a sixth taken by the ten largest. Time point defined: patch test 3, about 24 weeks after DPC sensitization. Treatment indicated: therapeutic diphenylcyclopropenone sensitization with weekly scalp DPC. The source was whole blood, collected in connection with sensitization to the hapten diphenylcyclopropenone (DPC). These receptors originate from a woman between 40 and 50 years old with alopecia areata. Some clones in this sample may be carry-over from other donors' samples.

In this sample, this clonotype turned up a few times. The chain combines TRBV5-1 with TRBJ1-2; the D is unclear. Germline lookup yields CDR1 SGHRS and CDR2 YFSETQ. CDR3 length: 18 amino acids. V was clipped by 4 bases and J by 6 bases, with 28 bases between them. CDR3 amino acids: CASSLDPSRVVYGHGYTF. The CDR3 bases are TGCGCCAGCAGCCTGGACCCGAGTAGAGTTGTGTATGGGCATGGCTACACCTTC.

The gene calls are TRBV30 and TRBJ1-2; D unresolved. Trimming cost V 4 bases and J 7 bases, with 10 bases left between them. Germline CDR1 is GTSNPN and CDR2 is SVGIG (reference sequence). The CDR3 covers 11 residues. The CDR3 DNA reads TGTGCCTGGATTGGTTTCCTTGGCTACACCTTC. Residues: CAWIGFLGYTF.

Ten or more counts support this clonotype. One end of the junction varies from germline; a read error may be responsible. The chain has TRBV29-1 and TRBJ2-2; 9 bases line up with TRBD1. The CDR3 sequence is 15 residues long. Germline CDR1 and CDR2: SQVTM and ANQGSEA. The CDR3 spells CSAIPQGANAGELFF. In DNA form, the CDR3 reads TGCAGCGCGATACCACAGGGGGCGAACGCCGGGGAGCTGTTTTTT.

This clonotype was recorded many times. The genes are TRBV7-2 and TRBJ2-3; D ambiguous. The V and J ends lost 6 bases and 1 base respectively, with 17 bases between them. The length of the CDR3 is 16 residues. Per germline, CDR1 SGHTA and CDR2 FQGNSA. The CDR3 DNA is TGTGCCAGCAGTCCTGAACCAAATCTACGCACAGATACGCAGTATTTT. This sequence encodes CASSPEPNLRTDTQYF. Using reference TRBV7-2 and TRBJ2-3 for the parts outside the CDR3, the full variable domain is GAGVSQSPSNKVTEKGKDVELRCDPISGHTALYWYRQSLGQGLEFLIYFQGNSAPDKSGLPSDRFSAERTGGSVSTLTIQRTQQEDSAVYLCASSPEPNLRTDTQYFGPGTRLTVL.

This clonotype showed up just once. The J gene is TRBJ1-6, the V gene TRBV6-5; 8 nucleotides match TRBD1. J gave up 9 bases and V 5 bases, and 15 bases lay outside the gene matches. The length of the CDR3 is 17 residues. Germline V gene sequence: CDR1 MNHEY, CDR2 SVGAGI. The CDR3, as DNA: TGTGCCAGCAGTCGTTCAGCTCCGGGACAGGATAGTTCACCCCTCCACTTT. This sequence encodes CASSRSAPGQDSSPLHF.

Many counts were recorded for this clonotype. V is TRBV14 and J is TRBJ2-4; 8 nucleotides agree with TRBD2. The junction had 8 bases not matched to a gene; V was cut back by 1 base and J by 3 bases. The CDR3 has 17 amino acids. Germline V gene data show CDR1 as SGHDN and CDR2 as FVKESK. As DNA, the CDR3 is TGTGCCAGCAGCCAAGGACATTCGGGGGGGTTCAAAAACATTCAGTACTTC. It translates to CASSQGHSGGFKNIQYF.

This sequence joins TRBV9 and TRBJ1-1; D gene ambiguous. The CDR3 is 11 residues long. V was shortened by 0 bases and J by 6 bases, with 3 bases between the two germline ends. Germline CDR1 and CDR2: SGDLS and YYNGEE. The CDR3 bases are TGTGCCAGCAGCGTAGGGGCTGAAGCTTTCTTT. Amino acid sequence: CASSVGAEAFF.

This clonotype was seen only a few times. This chain uses TRBV5-1 with TRBJ2-2, with D possibly being TRBD1 (5 bases). Trimming shortened V by 0 bases and J by 0 bases, and 6 bases separated the two germline ends. Germline V gene sequence: CDR1 SGHRS, CDR2 YFSETQ. The CDR3 loop spans 15 amino acids. The CDR3 nucleotides read TGCGCCAGCAGCTTGGGACAGACGAACACCGGGGAGCTGTTTTTT. Residues: CASSLGQTNTGELFF.

The gene calls are TRBV18 and TRBJ2-3; D is ambiguous. CDR3 length: 14 amino acids. V lost 0 bases and J 3 bases, leaving 7 bases between the germline ends. CDR1 is KGHSH and CDR2 is LQKENI in the germline V gene. The CDR3 DNA reads as TGTGCCAGCTCACCACCGTCCGTTACAGATACGCAGTATTTT. Encoded protein: CASSPPSVTDTQYF.

This clonotype was counted many times. V gene TRBV25-1 combines with J gene TRBJ1-4; no clear D gene. Per the germline V gene, CDR1 is MGHDK and CDR2 is SYGVNS. Trimming removed 1 base at V and 4 bases at J, with 7 bases between. This CDR3 has 14 residues. The chain's CDR3 is CASSESGVNEKLFF. For the CDR3, the DNA is TGTGCCAGCAGTGAATCCGGAGTTAATGAAAAACTGTTTTTT.

The chain employs TRBV20-1 and TRBJ2-6; 7 nucleotides align to TRBD1. The CDR3 is made up of 15 amino acids. V trimming: 4 bases; J trimming: 2 bases; junction bases outside the gene matches: 5. Germline values: CDR1 DFQATT, CDR2 SNEGSKA (reference sequence). This CDR3 reads CSANDRATGANVLTF. The CDR3 nucleotides read TGCAGTGCTAACGACAGGGCGACTGGGGCCAACGTCCTGACTTTC.